The 20 T cell receptor beta chains reported below all come from one sample, sequenced in a study of vaccination and CD4 T cells after COVID-19 (dated 2022 in TCRdb). Library method: PCR. The run used an Illumina iSeq 100. TCR sequencing of DNA from cultured CD4+ T cells used the Oncomine TCR Beta short-read assay at the Johns Hopkins FTIC core. TCRdb reprocessed the public reads (quality trimming at Q25 with fastp, clone calling with MiXCR) and kept in-frame beta chains. Under each unique CDR3 protein, matching rows form one entry showing the most common genes and DNA. This sample gives under 20,000 distinct CDR3 sequences in total; about 44% of them show up just once. The leading ten clones occupy around 28% of the sample. In the paper's terms, the treatment or condition label means: approximately 9-day PBMC culture with coronavirus spike peptide pools or control peptides (ViraFEST assay). These receptors are not linked to any known antigen.

The sequencing used CD4+ T cells from blood, cultured in vitro, collected before SARS-CoV-2 vaccination. These receptor sequences come from a human donor who had recovered from COVID-19.

This clonotype came up once. The CDR3 spells CASSSTDTQYF. CDR3 nucleotide sequence: TGTGCCAGCAGTTCCACAGATACGCAGTATTTT. The rearrangement uses TRBV6-5 and TRBJ2-3, with D unresolved. This CDR3 has 11 amino acids. With 4 bases removed from V and 2 bases from J, the gap between germline ends came to 1 base. CDR1 is MNHEY, CDR2 SVGAGI, per germline.

This chain uses TRBV19 with TRBJ1-1, with D possibly being TRBD1 (6 bases). The CDR3 has 14 residues. Germline V gives CDR1 LNHDA, CDR2 SQIVND (reference sequence). Trimming stripped 7 bases from V and 0 bases from J, with 12 bases between. CDR3 residues: CASTLGQMNTEAFF. CDR3 nucleotide sequence: TGTGCCAGTACCCTTGGACAGATGAACACTGAAGCTTTCTTT.

The genes are TRBV12-3 or TRBV12-4 and TRBJ1-5, with D perhaps TRBD1 (6 bases). Trimming removed 6 bases from V and 3 bases from J, with 18 bases in between. The CDR3 runs to 16 residues. The DNA of the CDR3 is TGTGCCAGCAGCAACGCTGTGGGGGCCGACAATCAGCCCCAGCATTTT. This gives the protein CASSNAVGADNQPQHF.

This clonotype was counted between two and nine times. The genes are TRBV6-5 and TRBJ1-1; a possible D gene is TRBD1 (5 bases). Germline V gene data show CDR1 as MNHEY and CDR2 as SVGAGI. CDR3 length: 15 residues. The V end lost 3 bases, the J end lost 1 base, and 12 bases lay between the germline ends. The CDR3 loop reads CASSYVDSQNTEAFF. CDR3 bases: TGTGCCAGCAGTTATGTCGACAGCCAGAACACTGAAGCTTTCTTT.

V gene TRBV15 combines with J gene TRBJ2-7; D not certain. The CDR3 contains 15 residues. Trimming shortened V by 5 bases and J by 1 base, and 15 bases separated the two germline ends. Germline V CDR1 and CDR2: LNHNV, YYDKDF (reference sequence). The DNA for the CDR3 is TGTGCCACCAGCCGCTCCGTTGGTAGTTCCTACGAGCAGTACTTC. The encoded protein is CATSRSVGSSYEQYF.

The chain combines TRBV6-1 with TRBJ1-1; D perhaps matches TRBD1 (6 bases). The CDR3 is 13 amino acids. With 6 bases removed from V and 3 bases from J, the gap between germline ends came to 11 bases. Per the germline V gene, CDR1 is MNHNS and CDR2 is SASEGT. For the CDR3, the DNA is TGTGCCAGCAGCGGACAGACTTACACTGAAGCTTTCTTT. Protein: CASSGQTYTEAFF.

The rearrangement uses TRBV2 and TRBJ2-5; D gene unclear. The CDR3 covers 14 residues. The V end was cut by 10 bases, the J end by 1 base, with 16 bases between. In germline, CDR1 is SNHLY, CDR2 FYNNEI. CDR3 region: CATVPTGSQETQYF. In DNA form, the CDR3 reads TGTGCCACCGTACCCACGGGCAGCCAAGAGACCCAGTACTTC. The whole variable domain, filled in from reference TRBV2 and TRBJ2-5, reads EPEVTQTPSHQVTQMGQEVILRCVPISNHLYFYWYRQILGQKVEFLVSFYNNEISEKSEIFDDQFSVERPDGSNFTLKIRSTKLEDSAMYFCATVPTGSQETQYFGPGTRLLVL.

The chain carries TRBV6-1 and TRBJ1-2, with D unresolved. V lost 5 bases, J lost 2 bases, and 9 bases lay in between. Germline lookup yields CDR1 MNHNS and CDR2 SASEGT. The CDR3 is 13 amino acids. CDR3 coding DNA: TGTGCCAGCAGTAACGACAACAACTATGGCTACACCTTC. This sequence encodes CASSNDNNYGYTF.

This sequence joins TRBV5-6 and TRBJ1-2, with 7 bases aligning to TRBD1. V shed 4 bases and J 4 bases; nucleotides not matched to a gene: 10. The CDR3 sequence is 15 residues long. CDR1 and CDR2 (germline): SGHDT, YYEEEE. The CDR3 spells CASSHGGGGVYGYTF. As DNA, the CDR3 is TGTGCCAGCAGCCACGGAGGGGGCGGTGTCTATGGCTACACCTTC. Drawing the rest from reference TRBV5-6 and TRBJ1-2, the complete variable domain is DAGVTQSPTHLIKTRGQQVTLRCSPKSGHDTVSWYQQALGQGPQFIFQYYEEEERQRGNFPDRFSGHQFPNYSSELNVNALLLGDSALYLCASSHGGGGVYGYTFGSGTRLTVV.

The V call is TRBV6-1, the J call TRBJ1-5, with D unresolved. Germline-derived CDR1 and CDR2 are MNHNS and SASEGT. The CDR3 runs 13 residues. With 4 bases removed from V and 0 bases from J, the gap between germline ends came to 4 bases. Here the CDR3 DNA reads TGTGCCAGCAGTGTAGGTAGCAATCAGCCCCAGCATTTT. Protein product: CASSVGSNQPQHF.

The chain joins TRBV7-3 to TRBJ2-1; 14 positions agree with TRBD2. The CDR3 contains 14 residues. Unmatched junction bases numbered 3, after V lost 4 bases and J lost 10 bases. Germline-derived CDR1 and CDR2 are SGHTA and FQGTGA. In nucleotides, the CDR3 is TGTGCCAGCAGCTCGACTAGCGGGGGGGCAGAGCAGTTCTTC. It specifies CASSSTSGGAEQFF.

This sequence joins TRBV20-1 and TRBJ1-2; 10 bases agree with TRBD1. Germline V gene lookup returns CDR1 DFQATT and CDR2 SNEGSKA (reference sequence). The CDR3 spans 17 residues. The J segment lost 2 bases and the V segment lost 2 bases, leaving 11 bases of the junction unmatched. The CDR3 loop is CSARQTPGQGGNYGYTF. The CDR3, as DNA: TGCAGTGCTAGACAAACCCCCGGACAGGGGGGAAACTATGGCTACACCTTC.

The genes are TRBV6-1 and TRBJ1-3; D unresolved. Trimming shortened V by 6 bases and J by 4 bases, and 13 bases separated the two germline ends. Per germline, CDR1 MNHNS and CDR2 SASEGT. CDR3 length: 14 amino acids. The CDR3 reads CASRNGDIGNTIYF. The DNA of the CDR3 is TGTGCCAGCAGGAACGGGGATATCGGAAACACCATATATTTT.

The J gene is TRBJ2-7, the V gene TRBV7-2; the match to TRBD2 covers 12 bases. There are 16 residues in the CDR3. Germline trimming cut 3 bases from V and 0 bases from J; bases unmatched to any gene: 3. Germline V gene data show CDR1 as SGHTA and CDR2 as FQGNSA. The CDR3 loop reads CASSLTSGSFSYEQYF. The CDR3 nucleotides are TGTGCCAGCAGCTTGACTAGCGGGAGTTTCTCCTACGAGCAGTACTTC.

This chain links TRBV6-1 with TRBJ2-1; TRBD2 matches at 7 bases. CDR3 length: 15 residues. Per the germline V gene, CDR1 is MNHNS and CDR2 is SASEGT. J was trimmed by 3 bases and V by 6 bases; bases with no gene match: 8. The CDR3 reads CASRGIAGLYNEQFF. In DNA, the CDR3 is TGTGCCAGCAGAGGGATAGCGGGCCTCTACAATGAGCAGTTCTTC.

This clonotype occurred a few times. The V and J genes are TRBV27 and TRBJ2-5; TRBD1 agrees at 9 bases. The junction had 11 bases not matched to a gene; V was cut back by 6 bases and J by 3 bases. Germline lookup yields CDR1 MNHEY and CDR2 SMNVEV (reference sequence). This CDR3 is built from 16 residues. CDR3 nucleotides: TGTGCCAGCAGGGGGACAGGGACTCTTCTAGAAGAGACCCAGTACTTC. This encodes CASRGTGTLLEETQYF.

The chain employs TRBV2 and TRBJ2-2, with 7 bases matching TRBD2. CDR3 length: 12 amino acids. V trimming: 8 bases; J trimming: 6 bases; junction bases outside the gene matches: 3. From germline, CDR1 is SNHLY and CDR2 FYNNEI. CDR3 region: CASLGGSGELFF. The CDR3 DNA reads as TGTGCCAGCCTGGGAGGGTCCGGGGAGCTGTTTTTT.

This clonotype was counted between two and nine times. The CDR3 sequence: CASSLSSRTGKGGYTF. The CDR3 DNA reads as TGTGCCAGCAGTTTAAGTAGCCGGACAGGGAAGGGCGGCTACACCTTC. The V call is TRBV12-3 or TRBV12-4, the J call TRBJ1-2; 8 bases fit TRBD1. V gave up 2 bases and J gave up 8 bases; unmatched junction bases: 13. The CDR3 consists of 16 residues.

The J gene is TRBJ1-1, the V gene TRBV11-3; D is possibly TRBD1 (6 bases). Germline lookup yields CDR1 SGHNT and CDR2 YENEEA. V gave up 5 bases and J gave up 4 bases, with 14 bases separating them. This CDR3 comprises 14 residues. DNA of the CDR3: TGTGCCAGCAGCACGACAGGTCTTCGCACTGAAGCTTTCTTT. Its translation is CASSTTGLRTEAFF.

In its sample, this clonotype was seen once. The V gene is TRBV7-8, the J gene TRBJ1-4; 10 nucleotides line up with TRBD1. Germline V gene data show CDR1 as SGHVS and CDR2 as FQNEAQ. This CDR3 is built from 15 residues. J lost 5 bases, V lost 7 bases, and 7 bases had no gene match. CDR3 nucleotides: TGTGCCAGCAAGCGGACAGGGGGACGGAATGAAAAACTGTTTTTT. As protein: CASKRTGGRNEKLFF.